A selection of T cell receptor beta chains follows, all from one sample in a study of CD8 T cells in ankylosing spondylitis. One entry per CDR3 protein results from TCRdb running MiXCR on the 5' RACE reads. The sample has some 250,000 distinct CDR3 sequences, about 24% seen once; the top ten hold over 0.55%. Sequencing was carried out using blood, either unsorted or a sorted T cell fraction (not recorded which). The receptors here all came from a male donor with ankylosing spondylitis or in good health (not recorded which). The conserved cysteine and the conserved F or W are not part of the CDR3 here. Each record gives: J gene, V gene, CDR3 protein.

J: TRBJ1-2
V: TRBV9
CDR3: ASSAVWTGVGGYT

J: TRBJ2-5
V: TRBV7-3
CDR3: ASSPALGGRETQY

J: TRBJ2-1
V: TRBV6-1
CDR3: ASSPTGPHYNEQF

J: TRBJ1-1
V: TRBV12-3/TRBV12-4
CDR3: ASSPYREIRGTEAF

J: TRBJ2-7
V: TRBV5-6
CDR3: ASSLTGQASYEQY

J: TRBJ2-7
V: TRBV5-6
CDR3: ASMPQQGVYEQY

J: TRBJ2-1
V: TRBV5-1
CDR3: ASSLASRANYNEQF

J: TRBJ2-1
V: TRBV12-3/TRBV12-4
CDR3: ASSVRGGVWADNEQF

J: TRBJ2-7
V: TRBV5-6
CDR3: ASSFGHGAEQY

J: TRBJ1-1
V: TRBV27
CDR3: ASRWNTEAF

J: TRBJ2-2
V: TRBV5-1
CDR3: ASSIRGGTGELF

J: TRBJ2-5
V: TRBV10-3
CDR3: AISELGQVQETQY

J: TRBJ1-6
V: TRBV20-1
CDR3: SVPTGQSPLH

J: TRBJ1-5
V: TRBV20-1
CDR3: SALQDSNQPQH

J: TRBJ2-1
V: TRBV4-1
CDR3: ASSQAAGLWWDEQF

J: TRBJ1-5
V: TRBV7-9
CDR3: ASSLGRGSGSDQPQH

J: TRBJ1-5
V: TRBV20-1
CDR3: SARAQVNQPQH

J: TRBJ1-1
V: TRBV12-3/TRBV12-4
CDR3: ASGLTEAF

J: TRBJ1-2
V: TRBV12-3/TRBV12-4
CDR3: ASRSFWTAGYT

J: TRBJ2-2
V: TRBV20-1
CDR3: SAVQGVGTGELF

J: TRBJ1-1
V: TRBV20-1
CDR3: SARDTGRGTNTEAF

J: TRBJ1-1
V: TRBV12-3/TRBV12-4
CDR3: ASRRSGVTEAF

J: TRBJ2-5
V: TRBV20-1
CDR3: SANPGQTQETQY

J: TRBJ2-7
V: TRBV5-5
CDR3: ASSFAGSYEQY

J: TRBJ2-3
V: TRBV3-1
CDR3: ASSQDPGSWVAGGKPDTQY

J: TRBJ2-7
V: TRBV5-1
CDR3: ASSLAGGNGYEQY

J: TRBJ2-5
V: TRBV29-1
CDR3: SVELARRETQY

J: TRBJ2-2
V: TRBV9
CDR3: ASSVQGLAVGTGELF

J: TRBJ2-1
V: TRBV6-5
CDR3: ASRANNEQF

J: TRBJ2-5
V: TRBV5-1
CDR3: ATRRTGQETQY

J: TRBJ2-7
V: TRBV10-3
CDR3: AIGRGQRYEQY

J: TRBJ1-6
V: TRBV5-1
CDR3: ASRGADNSPLH

J: TRBJ2-7
V: TRBV5-6
CDR3: ASRPWGYSFKQY

J: TRBJ1-2
V: TRBV4-2
CDR3: ASSQATGGYGYT

J: TRBJ1-5
V: TRBV2
CDR3: ASRAGTNPPLH

J: TRBJ1-2
V: TRBV20-1
CDR3: SARGPGKYNYGYT

J: TRBJ1-1
V: TRBV10-3
CDR3: AISGGSTEAF

J: TRBJ2-7
V: TRBV6-1
CDR3: ASSPGTGVSRQY

J: TRBJ2-2
V: TRBV11-3
CDR3: ASSTHYTGELF

J: TRBJ2-7
V: TRBV20-1
CDR3: SARDGTGLSYEQY

J: TRBJ2-7
V: TRBV20-1
CDR3: SAMMLFSYEQY

J: TRBJ2-7
V: TRBV11-1
CDR3: ASSLEVTGLGYEQY

J: TRBJ1-2
V: TRBV6-6
CDR3: ASSSQGQGA

J: TRBJ2-5
V: TRBV30
CDR3: AWNRISGETQY

J: TRBJ2-1
V: TRBV20-1
CDR3: SARAGTGALYNEQF

J: TRBJ2-5
V: TRBV20-1
CDR3: SAKGTGGLETQY

J: TRBJ2-3
V: TRBV12-3/TRBV12-4
CDR3: ASTGSAVNTQY

J: TRBJ1-1
V: TRBV6-5
CDR3: ASSYSSGDTEAF

J: TRBJ2-7
V: TRBV12-3/TRBV12-4
CDR3: ASSRGRYEQY

J: TRBJ2-6
V: TRBV20-1
CDR3: SASGDEGANVLT